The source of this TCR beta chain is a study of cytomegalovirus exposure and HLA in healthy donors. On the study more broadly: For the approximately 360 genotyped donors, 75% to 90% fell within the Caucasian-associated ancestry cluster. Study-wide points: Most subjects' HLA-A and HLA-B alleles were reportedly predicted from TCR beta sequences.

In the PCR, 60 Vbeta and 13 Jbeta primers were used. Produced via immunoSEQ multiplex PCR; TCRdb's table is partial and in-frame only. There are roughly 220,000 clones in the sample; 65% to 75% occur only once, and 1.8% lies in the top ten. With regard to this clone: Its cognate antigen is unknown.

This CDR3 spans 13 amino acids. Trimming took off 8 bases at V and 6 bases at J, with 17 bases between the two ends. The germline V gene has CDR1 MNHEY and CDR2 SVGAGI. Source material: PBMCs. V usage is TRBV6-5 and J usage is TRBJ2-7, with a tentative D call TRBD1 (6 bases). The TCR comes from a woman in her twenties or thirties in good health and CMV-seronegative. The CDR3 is CASDRQAAGEQYF. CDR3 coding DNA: TGTGCCAGCGATAGACAGGCGGCCGGCGAGCAGTACTTC.